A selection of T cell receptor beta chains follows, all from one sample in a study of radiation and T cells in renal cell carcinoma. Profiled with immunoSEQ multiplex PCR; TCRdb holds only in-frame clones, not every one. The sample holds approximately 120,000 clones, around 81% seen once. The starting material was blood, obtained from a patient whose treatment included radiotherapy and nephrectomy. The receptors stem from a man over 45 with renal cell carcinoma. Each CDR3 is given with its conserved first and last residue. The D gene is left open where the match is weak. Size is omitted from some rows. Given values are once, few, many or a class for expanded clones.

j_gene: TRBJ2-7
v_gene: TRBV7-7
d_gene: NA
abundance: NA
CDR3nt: TGTGCTAGCAGCTTAGTTTTGGGGTCCGAGCAGTACTTC
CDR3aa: CASSLVLGSEQYF

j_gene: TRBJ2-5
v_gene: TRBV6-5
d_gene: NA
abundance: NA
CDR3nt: TGTGCCAGCAAGAGGCAAGAGACCCAGTACTTC
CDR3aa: CASKRQETQYF

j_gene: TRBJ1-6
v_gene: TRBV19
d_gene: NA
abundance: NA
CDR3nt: TGTGCCAGTACCCAAGGGCCCCAAAGGAATAGATCACCCCTCCACTTT
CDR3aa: CASTQGPQRNRSPLHF

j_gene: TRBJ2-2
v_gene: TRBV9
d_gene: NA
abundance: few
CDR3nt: TGTGCCAGCAGGGGAGGTAACACCGGGGAGCTGTTTTTT
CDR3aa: CASRGGNTGELFF

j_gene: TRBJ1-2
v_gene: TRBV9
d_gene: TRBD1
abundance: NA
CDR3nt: TGTGCCAGCAGCCGAAAAGGACAGGGTGACTATGGCTACACCTTC
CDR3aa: CASSRKGQGDYGYTF

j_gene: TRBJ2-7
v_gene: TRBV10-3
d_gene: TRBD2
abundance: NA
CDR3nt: TGTGCCATCAGTGAGTCGCGCGGGAGAACCTACGAGCAGTACTTC
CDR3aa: CAISESRGRTYEQYF

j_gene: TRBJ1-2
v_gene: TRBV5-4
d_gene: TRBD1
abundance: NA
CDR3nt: TGTGCCAGCAGCTTGGGTGCGGGGACAGATGGCTACACCTTC
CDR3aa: CASSLGAGTDGYTF

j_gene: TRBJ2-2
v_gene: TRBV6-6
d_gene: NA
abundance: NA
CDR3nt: TGTGCCAGCACCTCATCTGACACCGGGGAGCTGTTTTTT
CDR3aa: CASTSSDTGELFF

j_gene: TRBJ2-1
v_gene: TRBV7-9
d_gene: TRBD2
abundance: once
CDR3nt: TGTGCCAGCAGCTTTCAAGGGACTAGGGGTAATGAGCAGTTCTTC
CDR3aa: CASSFQGTRGNEQFF

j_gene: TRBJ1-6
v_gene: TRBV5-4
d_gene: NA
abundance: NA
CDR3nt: TGTGCCAGCAACCGGGCCCCCGGATCACCCCTCCACTTT
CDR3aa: CASNRAPGSPLHF

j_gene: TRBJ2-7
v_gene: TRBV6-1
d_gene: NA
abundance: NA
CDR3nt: TGTGCCAGCAGGGACAGATCTCTGTACGAGCAGTACTTC
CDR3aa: CASRDRSLYEQYF

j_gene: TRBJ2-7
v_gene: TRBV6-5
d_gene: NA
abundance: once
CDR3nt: TGTGCCAGCAGTTACTCGCCCAGGGCAATCCACGAGCAGTACTTC
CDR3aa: CASSYSPRAIHEQYF

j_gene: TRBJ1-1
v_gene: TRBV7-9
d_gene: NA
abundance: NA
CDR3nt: TGTGCCAGCAGCTTAGCGTTATCAGGGACGATGAACACTGAAGCTTTCTTT
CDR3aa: CASSLALSGTMNTEAFF

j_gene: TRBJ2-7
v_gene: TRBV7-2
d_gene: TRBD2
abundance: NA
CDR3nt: TGTGCCAGCAGCTCAGCGGGGAGCTCCTACGAGCAGTACTTC
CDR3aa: CASSSAGSSYEQYF

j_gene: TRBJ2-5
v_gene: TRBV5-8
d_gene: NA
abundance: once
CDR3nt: TGTGCCAGCAGCTTGGAGACAGGACCGGTTGGGACCCAGTACTTC
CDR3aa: CASSLETGPVGTQYF

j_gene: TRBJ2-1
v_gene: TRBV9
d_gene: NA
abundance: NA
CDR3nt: TGTGCCAGCAGCGTAGGCAGTTCGTGGGGGAACAATGAGCAGTTCTTC
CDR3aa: CASSVGSSWGNNEQFF

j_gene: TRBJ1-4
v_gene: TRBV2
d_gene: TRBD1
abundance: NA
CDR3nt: TGTGCCAGCAGCGGACAGGGAGGGATGAATGAAAAACTGTTTTTT
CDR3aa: CASSGQGGMNEKLFF

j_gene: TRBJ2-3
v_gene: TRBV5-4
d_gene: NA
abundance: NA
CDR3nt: TGTGCCAGCAGCTTGGGCCTTGGCGGGGGCCACACAGATACGCAGTATTTT
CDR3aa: CASSLGLGGGHTDTQYF

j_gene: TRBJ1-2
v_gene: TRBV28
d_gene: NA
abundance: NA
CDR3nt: TGTGCCAGCAGTTTAGGGCCGGGGCAGATCTATGGCTACACCTTC
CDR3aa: CASSLGPGQIYGYTF

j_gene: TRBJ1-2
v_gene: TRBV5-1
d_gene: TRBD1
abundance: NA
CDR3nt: TGCGCCAGCAGTACGGGGACAGTTGGCTACACCTTC
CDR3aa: CASSTGTVGYTF

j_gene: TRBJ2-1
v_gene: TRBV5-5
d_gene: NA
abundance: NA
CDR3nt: TGTGCCAGCAGCTTGGGAGGGACTTATTACAATGAGCAGTTCTTC
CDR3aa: CASSLGGTYYNEQFF

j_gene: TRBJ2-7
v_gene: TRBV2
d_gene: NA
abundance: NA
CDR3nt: TGTGCCAGCTGTTGGGGAGTGGGAAGTACCTACGAGCAGTACTTC
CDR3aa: CASCWGVGSTYEQYF

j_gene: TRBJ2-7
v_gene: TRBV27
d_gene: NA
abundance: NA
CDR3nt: TGTGCCAGCAGCCAGGGACTTTACGAGCAGTACTTC
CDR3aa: CASSQGLYEQYF

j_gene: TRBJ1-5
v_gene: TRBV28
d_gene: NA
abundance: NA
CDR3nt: TGTGCCAGCAGTTTGGGCAGCCACAATCAGCCCCAGCATTTT
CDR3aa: CASSLGSHNQPQHF

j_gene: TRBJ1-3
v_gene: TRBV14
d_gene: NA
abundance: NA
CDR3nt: TGTGCCAGCAGCCGGGTGTTCTCTGGAAACACCATATATTTT
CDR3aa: CASSRVFSGNTIYF

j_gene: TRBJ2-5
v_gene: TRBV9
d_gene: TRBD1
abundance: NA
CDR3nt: TGTGCCAGCAGCGGGACAGGGGAAGAGACCCAGTACTTC
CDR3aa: CASSGTGEETQYF

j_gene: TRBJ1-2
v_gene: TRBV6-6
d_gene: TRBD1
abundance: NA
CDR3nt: TGTGCCAGCAGTAAACAGAAAGACAGGGCGGGCTATGGCTACACCTTC
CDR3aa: CASSKQKDRAGYGYTF

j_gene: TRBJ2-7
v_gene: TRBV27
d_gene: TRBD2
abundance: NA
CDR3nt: TGTGCCAGCAGTTTTGGACTAGCGGGGGCAGTATACGAGCAGTACTTC
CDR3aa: CASSFGLAGAVYEQYF

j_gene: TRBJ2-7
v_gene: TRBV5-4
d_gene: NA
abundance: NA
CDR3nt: TGTGCCAGCACCACGGCCGGGACACCCCTCGAGGAGCAGTACTTC
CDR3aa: CASTTAGTPLEEQYF

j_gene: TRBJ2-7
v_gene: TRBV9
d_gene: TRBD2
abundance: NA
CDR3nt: TGTGCCAGCAGCGTAGGTTATAGCGGGAGCGAGCAGTACTTC
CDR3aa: CASSVGYSGSEQYF